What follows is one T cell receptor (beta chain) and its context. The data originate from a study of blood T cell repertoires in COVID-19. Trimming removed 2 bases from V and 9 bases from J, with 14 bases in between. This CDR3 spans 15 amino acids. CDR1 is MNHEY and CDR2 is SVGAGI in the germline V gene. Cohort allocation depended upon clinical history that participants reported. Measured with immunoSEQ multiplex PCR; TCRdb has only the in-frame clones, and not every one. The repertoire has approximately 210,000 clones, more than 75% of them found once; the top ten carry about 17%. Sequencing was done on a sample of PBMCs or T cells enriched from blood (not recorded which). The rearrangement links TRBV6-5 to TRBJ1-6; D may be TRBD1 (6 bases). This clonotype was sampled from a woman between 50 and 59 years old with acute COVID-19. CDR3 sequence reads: CASSYTGQYPSPLHF. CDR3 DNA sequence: TGTGCCAGCAGTTACACGGGACAATACCCTTCACCCCTCCACTTT.